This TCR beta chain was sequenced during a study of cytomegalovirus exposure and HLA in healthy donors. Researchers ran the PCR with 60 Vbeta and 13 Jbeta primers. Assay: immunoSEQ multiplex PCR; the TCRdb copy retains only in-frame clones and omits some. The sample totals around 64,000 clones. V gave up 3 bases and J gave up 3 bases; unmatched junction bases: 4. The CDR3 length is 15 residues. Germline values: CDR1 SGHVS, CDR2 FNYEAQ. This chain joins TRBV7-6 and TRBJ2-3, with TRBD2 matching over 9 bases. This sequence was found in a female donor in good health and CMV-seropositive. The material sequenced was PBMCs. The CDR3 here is CASSFKAGGTDTQYF. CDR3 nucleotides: TGTGCCAGCAGCTTTAAGGCGGGAGGGACAGATACGCAGTATTTT.